These 32 T cell receptor beta chains came from one sample sequenced in a study of blood T cells in healthy people across ages. The second PCR ran about 6 to 11 cycles with a sample-barcoded 5' primer and J-beta primers. One entry per CDR3 protein, called by TCRdb with MiXCR from the 5' RACE reads. The sample records roughly 500,000 distinct CDR3 sequences, approximately 30% being singletons. Sequences were obtained from blood. The receptors derive from a woman between 65 and 79 years old in good health.

This clonotype was recorded at least ten times. The chain uses TRBV7-6 and TRBJ2-7, with D tentatively TRBD1 or TRBD2 (5 bases each). Trimming pared 0 bases from V and 10 bases from J, leaving 10 bases between. CDR1 SGHVS and CDR2 FNYEAQ come from the germline V gene. The CDR3 runs 12 residues. The CDR3 reads CASSLAVGEQYF. The CDR3 coding sequence is TGTGCCAGCAGCTTAGCGGTGGGGGAACAGTACTTC.

The table lists this clonotype with a count of one. The CDR3 DNA sequence: TGTGCCAGCATCGCGGGGGTTCGGCCCACTGAAGCTTTCTTT. It codes for CASIAGVRPTEAFF. The chain combines TRBV12-3 or TRBV12-4 with TRBJ1-1; maybe TRBD1 (5 bases). V lost 7 bases, J lost 4 bases, and 16 bases lay in between. The CDR3 extends over 14 amino acids.

The chain carries TRBV5-1 and TRBJ2-4; D unclear. CDR1 and CDR2 from the germline V gene are SGHRS and YFSETQ. Trimming pared 4 bases from V and 0 bases from J, leaving 20 bases between. The CDR3 consists of 18 residues. CDR3 in DNA: TGCGCCAGCAGCCCGAGTTATTTGTCCGCTCTAGCCAAAAACATTCAGTACTTC. This gives the protein CASSPSYLSALAKNIQYF.

This clonotype appeared a few times. The rearrangement links TRBV4-3 to TRBJ2-1; D is unclear. Germline values: CDR1 LGHNA, CDR2 YSLEER. With 2 bases removed from V and 8 bases from J, the gap between germline ends came to 22 bases. The length of the CDR3 is 17 residues. CDR3: CASSQILDGRFGDEQFF. The CDR3 region has the DNA TGCGCCAGCAGCCAAATTTTAGACGGACGCTTTGGGGATGAGCAGTTCTTC.

CDR3 DNA sequence: TGTGCCAGCAGCCCTGCCGGATGGGGCTACACCTTC. Amino acid sequence: CASSPAGWGYTF. The genes are TRBV7-2 and TRBJ1-2; D unresolved. V gave up 5 bases and J gave up 8 bases, with 12 bases separating them. The CDR3 covers 12 residues. Per germline, CDR1 SGHTA and CDR2 FQGNSA. Supplemented by reference TRBV7-2 and TRBJ1-2, the full variable domain reads GAGVSQSPSNKVTEKGKDVELRCDPISGHTALYWYRQSLGQGLEFLIYFQGNSAPDKSGLPSDRFSAERTGGSVSTLTIQRTQQEDSAVYLCASSPAGWGYTFGSGTRLTVV.

In nucleotides, the CDR3 is TGTGCCAGCAGAATCCCAGGGGTAATAGCCAAAAACATTCAGTACTTC. It yields the protein CASRIPGVIAKNIQYF. This rearrangement joins TRBV6-1 to TRBJ2-4, with a tentative D call TRBD1 (6 bases). V lost 6 bases, J lost 0 bases, and 15 bases lay in between. Germline loops: CDR1 MNHNS, CDR2 SASEGT. This CDR3 contains 16 residues.

This clonotype was seen only a few times. The chain couples TRBV6-5 to TRBJ2-1; D uncertain. The length of the CDR3 is 13 residues. The V end was cut by 6 bases, the J end by 5 bases, with 11 bases between. Germline loops: CDR1 MNHEY, CDR2 SVGAGI. The CDR3 protein is CASSSGRHNEQFF. The CDR3 bases are TGTGCCAGCAGCTCAGGTAGACACAATGAGCAGTTCTTC.

This clonotype was found once. CDR3 sequence: CSASSWLATTGELFF. The CDR3 bases are TGCAGTGCTAGTTCTTGGCTAGCGACCACCGGGGAGCTGTTTTTT. The rearrangement links TRBV20-1 to TRBJ2-2; tentative D call: TRBD2 (6 bases). The ends were cut back, 3 bases at V and 4 bases at J, with 15 bases in the middle. Germline V lookup: CDR1 DFQATT, CDR2 SNEGSKA (reference sequence). CDR3 size: 15 residues.

A single count supports this clonotype. V is TRBV4-2 and J is TRBJ2-7; 7 bases fit TRBD1. The length of the CDR3 is 13 residues. The trim removed 8 bases at V and 2 bases at J, leaving 6 bases unmatched. Germline-derived CDR1 and CDR2 are LGHNA and YNFKEQ. CDR3 protein: CASRGQAAYEQYF. In DNA, the CDR3 is TGTGCCAGCCGCGGACAGGCCGCCTACGAGCAGTACTTC.

The chain uses TRBV29-1 and TRBJ2-1; D possibly uses TRBD1 or TRBD2 (6 bases each). This CDR3 region has 14 residues. Germline loops: CDR1 SQVTM, CDR2 ANQGSEA. The V end lost 6 bases, the J end lost 5 bases, and 17 bases lay between the germline ends. Written as DNA, the CDR3 is TGCAGCGTAGGTCTCTGGGGGGCCGACAATGAGCAGTTCTTC. It is translated as CSVGLWGADNEQFF.

This clonotype was recorded a few times. This chain connects TRBV20-1 to TRBJ2-1, with TRBD2 matching 9 bases. CDR3 size: 16 residues. CDR1 and CDR2 from the germline V gene are DFQATT and SNEGSKA (reference sequence). CDR3 sequence (DNA): TGCAGCGCGGAGGCTAGCGGGGCTCGGGGCTACAATGAGCAGTTCTTC. Translating gives CSAEASGARGYNEQFF.

This rearrangement joins TRBV15 to TRBJ1-5; unclear D gene. There are 17 residues in the CDR3. Between the trimmed V and J ends, which lost 0 bases and 0 bases, there was a span of 12 bases. Germline CDR1 and CDR2: LNHNV and YYDKDF (reference sequence). DNA for the CDR3: TGTGCCACCAGCAGAGAATTTGGACGGATTAGCAATCAGCCCCAGCATTTT. This encodes CATSREFGRISNQPQHF.

This chain links TRBV20-1 with TRBJ1-2; TRBD1 matches 9 bases. J gave up 7 bases and V 3 bases, and 6 bases lay outside the gene matches. There are 13 residues in the CDR3. The V gene's germline CDR1 is DFQATT and CDR2 SNEGSKA (reference sequence). The CDR3 coding sequence is TGCAGTGCTAGGGGACAGGGTACACCTGGCTACACCTTC. It encodes CSARGQGTPGYTF.

This clonotype was seen a handful of times. The chain is built from TRBV6-5 and TRBJ2-5, with D perhaps matching TRBD1 or TRBD2 (5 bases each). The assigned J gene may be wrong: the sequence end matches TRBJ2-7 better. CDR1 is MNHEY, CDR2 SVGAGI, per germline. CDR3 length: 14 residues. CDR3 sequence (DNA): TGTGCCAGCAGTCTCGGGGCATCACGGGACGAGCAGTACTTC. This sequence encodes CASSLGASRDEQYF.

This chain uses TRBV4-2 with TRBJ2-3; D might be TRBD2 (6 bases). This CDR3 spans 13 amino acids. With 1 base removed from V and 9 bases from J, the gap between germline ends came to 11 bases. The germline V gene has CDR1 LGHNA and CDR2 YNFKEQ. In nucleotides, the CDR3 is TGTGCCAGCAGCCAAGGGGACTCCCGGACGCAGTATTTT. Amino acids: CASSQGDSRTQYF.

The rearrangement links TRBV11-2 to TRBJ2-7, with 9 bases matching TRBD1. The CDR3 contains 14 residues. From germline, CDR1 is SGHAT and CDR2 FQNNGV. J gave up 1 base and V 5 bases, and 3 bases lay outside the gene matches. The CDR3 loop is CASSGQGTSYEQYF. The CDR3 nucleotides are TGTGCCAGCAGCGGACAGGGGACTTCCTACGAGCAGTACTTC.

This clonotype was picked up a small number of times. The genes are TRBV7-8 and TRBJ2-3; 8 bases are shared with TRBD1. The trim removed 4 bases at V and 1 base at J, leaving 7 bases unmatched. This CDR3 has 16 amino acids. Per the germline V gene, CDR1 is SGHVS and CDR2 is FQNEAQ. The CDR3 loop is CASSYLQGGGTDTQYF. In DNA, the CDR3 is TGTGCCAGCAGCTATCTACAGGGGGGTGGCACAGATACGCAGTATTTT.

This clonotype was counted between two and nine times. The CDR3 protein is CASSLRGNMNTEAFF. In nucleotides, the CDR3 is TGCGCCAGCAGCTTGCGGGGGAACATGAACACTGAAGCTTTCTTT. V is TRBV5-1 and J is TRBJ1-1, with D possibly matching TRBD1 (5 bases). Germline V CDR1 and CDR2: SGHRS, YFSETQ. V gave up 1 base and J gave up 0 bases, with 10 bases separating them. This CDR3 spans 15 amino acids. The full variable domain, with the rest looked up from reference TRBV5-1 and TRBJ1-1, is KAGVTQTPRYLIKTRGQQVTLSCSPISGHRSVSWYQQTPGQGLQFLFEYFSETQRNKGNFPGRFSGRQFSNSRSEMNVSTLELGDSALYLCASSLRGNMNTEAFFGQGTRLTVV.

This clonotype was observed a few times. The chain combines TRBV20-1 with TRBJ1-1; D gene unclear. Germline CDR1 is DFQATT and CDR2 is SNEGSKA (reference sequence). The V end was cut by 2 bases, the J end by 5 bases, with 12 bases between. This CDR3 has 13 amino acids. CDR3 amino acids: CSARMGAPTEAFF. The CDR3 nucleotides are TGCAGTGCTAGAATGGGTGCGCCAACTGAAGCTTTCTTT.

This clonotype was seen only a few times. The gene calls are TRBV7-2 and TRBJ1-5; perhaps TRBD1 as D (6 bases). This CDR3 has 15 amino acids. V gave up 8 bases and J gave up 3 bases, with 17 bases separating them. Per the germline V gene, CDR1 is SGHTA and CDR2 is FQGNSA. CDR3 loop: CASGVGGRNNQPQHF. CDR3 DNA sequence: TGTGCCAGCGGAGTAGGGGGACGGAACAATCAGCCCCAGCATTTT.

This chain uses TRBV29-1 with TRBJ2-7; 7 bases align to TRBD1. CDR1 and CDR2 (germline): SQVTM, ANQGSEA. V was pared by 1 base and J by 4 bases, with 10 bases of the junction left unmatched. The CDR3 runs to 15 residues. CDR3 loop: CSVEGYKGARYEQYF. The DNA of the CDR3 is TGCAGCGTTGAAGGTTATAAGGGGGCGCGATACGAGCAGTACTTC.

This clonotype was observed at least ten times. The gene calls are TRBV5-1 and TRBJ2-5; D might be TRBD2 (6 bases). Trimming left V 5 bases short and J 2 bases short, with 13 bases between. The CDR3 loop spans 14 amino acids. In germline, CDR1 is SGHRS, CDR2 YFSETQ. CDR3 region: CASRRGTSQETQYF. CDR3 bases: TGCGCCAGCAGACGAGGGACTTCTCAAGAGACCCAGTACTTC.

Only a few counts were recorded for this clonotype. This sequence joins TRBV9 and TRBJ2-2; D is unclear. V gave up 0 bases and J gave up 0 bases, with 9 bases separating them. The CDR3 consists of 16 residues. Per the germline V gene, CDR1 is SGDLS and CDR2 is YYNGEE. CDR3 residues: CASSVGSLANTGELFF. The CDR3 bases are TGTGCCAGCAGCGTAGGCAGCCTCGCGAACACCGGGGAGCTGTTTTTT. The variable domain in full, with the rest retrieved from reference TRBV9 and TRBJ2-2, is DSGVTQTPKHLITATGQRVTLRCSPRSGDLSVYWYQQSLDQGLQFLIQYYNGEERAKGNILERFSAQQFPDLHSELNLSSLELGDSALYFCASSVGSLANTGELFFGEGSRLTVL.

V usage is TRBV4-3 and J usage is TRBJ1-2; TRBD1 is a possible D gene (5 bases). Trimming cost V 1 base and J 1 base, with 10 bases left between them. CDR3 length: 15 residues. In germline, CDR1 is LGHNA, CDR2 YSLEER. CDR3 coding DNA: TGCGCCAGCAGCCAAGGAGGGGTAGTTAACTATGGCTACACCTTC. Translated: CASSQGGVVNYGYTF.

This clonotype turned up a few times. The chain carries TRBV29-1 and TRBJ2-5; TRBD2 might be the D (6 bases). The CDR3 runs to 15 residues. Between the trimmed V and J ends, which lost 0 bases and 5 bases, there was a span of 16 bases. Germline V gene sequence: CDR1 SQVTM, CDR2 ANQGSEA. The CDR3 DNA sequence: TGCAGCGTTGAAGAGATGACGGGAGCTCGGGAGACCCAGTACTTC. Translation: CSVEEMTGARETQYF.

This chain connects TRBV12-3 or TRBV12-4 to TRBJ1-2; no definite D call. This CDR3 contains 14 residues. Trimming pared 5 bases from V and 0 bases from J, leaving 10 bases between. CDR3 region: CASSPRETNYGYTF. The DNA for the CDR3 is TGTGCCAGCAGTCCCCGGGAGACTAACTATGGCTACACCTTC.

This clonotype occurred a few times. The V and J genes are TRBV29-1 and TRBJ2-7; 8 bases map to TRBD1. Germline trimming cut 7 bases from V and 5 bases from J; bases unmatched to any gene: 4. There are 11 residues in the CDR3. Per germline, CDR1 SQVTM and CDR2 ANQGSEA. The CDR3 bases are TGCAGCGCCGGGACAGGCAACGAGCAGTACTTC. It translates to CSAGTGNEQYF.

V and J are TRBV7-9 and TRBJ2-7; tentatively, D is TRBD2 (6 bases). Germline-derived CDR1 and CDR2 are SEHNR and FQNEAQ (reference sequence). The CDR3 spans 14 residues. Trimming shortened V by 1 base and J by 9 bases, and 16 bases separated the two germline ends. Here the CDR3 DNA reads TGTGCCAGCAGCTTAGGGTCGGGGGTCAGGGTGCAGTACTTC. Translation gives CASSLGSGVRVQYF.

The CDR3: CATSRWIPMGETQYF. The CDR3 region has the DNA TGTGCCACCAGCCGTTGGATCCCCATGGGAGAGACCCAGTACTTC. The V call is TRBV24-1, the J call TRBJ2-5, with unresolved D. The germline V and J ends were trimmed by 7 bases and 4 bases, with 18 bases remaining between them. The CDR3 covers 15 residues. Germline lookup yields CDR1 KGHDR and CDR2 SFDVKD.

This rearrangement joins TRBV7-8 to TRBJ1-2, with D possibly TRBD1 on 6 matching bases. CDR1 is SGHVS, CDR2 FQNEAQ, per germline. The CDR3 totals 15 residues. V was trimmed by 1 base and J by 8 bases, leaving 17 bases between them. CDR3 in DNA: TGTGCCAGCAGCTTAGGAAGTGGACAGTTACAGGGCTACACCTTC. It is translated as CASSLGSGQLQGYTF.

This sequence joins TRBV6-6 and TRBJ2-7, with 10 positions matching TRBD1. Per the germline V gene, CDR1 is MNHNY and CDR2 is SVGAGI (reference sequence). After removal of 6 bases from V and 0 bases from J, the junction contained 2 bases not matched to a gene. This CDR3 has 14 amino acids. The CDR3 reads CASSGTGASYEQYF. The DNA for the CDR3 is TGTGCCAGCAGCGGGACAGGGGCCTCCTACGAGCAGTACTTC.

The V and J genes are TRBV7-2 and TRBJ1-2, with TRBD1 matching 8 bases. The CDR3 is 15 residues long. Looked up from germline, CDR1 is SGHTA and CDR2 is FQGNSA. V dropped 5 bases and J dropped 4; count of bases not matched to a gene: 9. DNA of the CDR3: TGTGCCAGCAGCGTCGACAGGGGCGACCCCTATGGCTACACCTTC. This gives the protein CASSVDRGDPYGYTF. The full variable domain, completed using reference TRBV7-2 and TRBJ1-2, is GAGVSQSPSNKVTEKGKDVELRCDPISGHTALYWYRQSLGQGLEFLIYFQGNSAPDKSGLPSDRFSAERTGGSVSTLTIQRTQQEDSAVYLCASSVDRGDPYGYTFGSGTRLTVV.